One sample yielded the 14 T cell receptor beta chains listed below, sequenced in a study of blood T cell repertoires in COVID-19. The data were produced by immunoSEQ multiplex PCR, yet TCRdb's version contains in-frame clones alone and is incomplete. The table includes fewer than 500,000 clones, about nine tenths detected once. The sample consisted of PBMCs or T cells enriched from blood (not recorded which). These receptors were collected from a woman in her late teens or twenties who had recovered from COVID-19.

This clone was found once. The rearrangement links TRBV29-1 to TRBJ2-7, with no clear D. In germline, CDR1 is SQVTM, CDR2 ANQGSEA. The CDR3 consists of 14 residues. Trimming left V 0 bases short and J 4 bases short, with 13 bases between. CDR3 bases: TGCAGCGTTGAAGATGCAGTCAGGCCATACGAGCAGTACTTC. Amino acid sequence: CSVEDAVRPYEQYF.

The J gene is TRBJ1-5, the V gene TRBV5-4; 7 nucleotides agree with TRBD1. The V and J ends lost 4 bases and 2 bases, in that order; junction bases with no gene match: 6. CDR1 is SGHNT, CDR2 YYREEE, per germline (reference sequence). This CDR3 has 15 residues. The CDR3 spells CASSLDGQGNQPQHF. The CDR3 DNA follows: TGTGCCAGCAGCCTGGATGGACAGGGCAATCAGCCCCAGCATTTT.

This clone was seen a single time. The rearrangement joins TRBV27 to TRBJ1-3; D is unresolved. This CDR3 is 15 amino acids long. Deletions cut 3 bases from V and 0 bases from J, with 9 bases between. The V gene's germline CDR1 is MNHEY and CDR2 SMNVEV (reference sequence). The CDR3 DNA reads TGTGCCAGCAGTTTTACAAGTTCCTCTGGAAACACCATATATTTT. Translation: CASSFTSSSGNTIYF.

This sequence joins TRBV12-3 or TRBV12-4 and TRBJ1-2; D not resolved. The CDR3 totals 12 residues. The V gene lost 4 bases and the J gene lost 8 bases, with 11 bases spanning the gap. The DNA for the CDR3 is TGTGCCAGCAGTTCAACCCGGAGCGGCTACACCTTC. This translates into CASSSTRSGYTF.

The chain couples TRBV24-1 to TRBJ2-7; 12 bases fit TRBD1. Germline V CDR1 and CDR2: KGHDR, SFDVKD. The length of the CDR3 is 15 residues. Trimming took 3 bases from V and 7 from J; bases not matched to a gene: 6. Written as DNA, the CDR3 is TGTGCCACCAGTGATCCCGGGACAGGGGGCGGGGAGCAGTACTTC. This codes for CATSDPGTGGGEQYF.

A few counts support this clone. This rearrangement joins TRBV6-5 to TRBJ1-2, with 7 positions matching TRBD1. Trimming cost V 11 bases and J 3 bases; bases outside gene matches: 6. The CDR3 length is 12 residues. Germline V gene sequence: CDR1 MNHEY, CDR2 SVGAGI. The CDR3 DNA is TGTGCCGCGACAGGGAAGCACTATGGCTACACCTTC. Residues: CAATGKHYGYTF.

The CDR3 loop reads CASSQDAGTGGAETQYF. In DNA form, the CDR3 reads TGTGCCAGCAGCCAGGACGCCGGGACAGGGGGCGCAGAGACCCAGTACTTC. The J gene is TRBJ2-5, the V gene TRBV5-4; 12 bases match TRBD1. V lost 4 bases and J lost 4; bases outside the gene matches: 11. This CDR3 region has 17 residues. Germline CDR1 and CDR2: SGHNT and YYREEE (reference sequence).

The chain combines TRBV28 with TRBJ1-1, with D maybe TRBD1 (5 bases). The V and J ends lost 3 bases and 1 base respectively, with 15 bases between them. Germline loops: CDR1 MDHEN, CDR2 SYDVKM. CDR3 length equals 16 residues. The CDR3 coding sequence is TGTGCCAGCAGTTTCCCTCAGACAGTGGGGAACACTGAAGCTTTCTTT. The encoded protein is CASSFPQTVGNTEAFF.

The chain carries TRBV5-6 and TRBJ1-2, with D perhaps matching TRBD1 (6 bases). The V end was cut by 2 bases, the J end by 0 bases, with 14 bases between. Germline loops: CDR1 SGHDT, CDR2 YYEEEE. CDR3 length: 16 residues. In DNA, the CDR3 is TGTGCCAGCAGCTTTAGGGGGATCCAGGCTAACTATGGCTACACCTTC. Translation gives CASSFRGIQANYGYTF.

The V and J genes are TRBV6-5 and TRBJ2-7; 7 positions match TRBD1. V lost 10 bases, J lost 2 bases, and 14 bases stayed unmatched. Per the germline V gene, CDR1 is MNHEY and CDR2 is SVGAGI. This CDR3 is built from 15 residues. CDR3 in DNA: TGTGCCACCAGCGATCCAAGACAGGGAGCCTACGAGCAGTACTTC. It specifies CATSDPRQGAYEQYF.

The chain employs TRBV2 and TRBJ1-2; possibly TRBD1 for D (5 bases). V lost 2 bases, J lost 4 bases, and 8 bases lay in between. The CDR3 is 13 amino acids. CDR1 SNHLY and CDR2 FYNNEI come from the germline V gene. CDR3 in DNA: TGTGCCAGCAGTGAACGGGGGTTCTATGGCTACACCTTC. Its translation is CASSERGFYGYTF.

This clone was recorded only once. The gene calls are TRBV6-4 and TRBJ2-7; TRBD1 might be the D (6 bases). Looked up from germline, CDR1 is MRHNA and CDR2 is SNTAGT. The V and J ends lost 6 bases and 2 bases respectively, with 14 bases between them. CDR3 size: 14 residues. CDR3 bases: TGTGCCAGCAGCCCCGACAGGACCCCCTACGAGCAGTACTTC. Encoded protein: CASSPDRTPYEQYF.

The V call is TRBV27, the J call TRBJ1-6; 9 bases match TRBD1. J was trimmed by 9 bases and V by 3 bases; bases with no gene match: 6. The CDR3 has 15 residues. CDR1 MNHEY and CDR2 SMNVEV come from the germline V gene (reference sequence). CDR3 sequence reads: CASSLGTGRGSPLHF. The CDR3 bases are TGTGCCAGCAGTTTGGGGACAGGGCGAGGTTCACCCCTCCACTTT.

The chain is built from TRBV9 and TRBJ2-3, with 9 bases aligning to TRBD2. Germline CDR1 is SGDLS and CDR2 is YYNGEE. V was pared by 0 bases and J by 6 bases, with 11 bases of the junction left unmatched. CDR3 length equals 17 residues. CDR3 protein: CASSVDEAGGLVDTQYF. CDR3 sequence (DNA): TGTGCCAGCAGCGTAGACGAGGCGGGGGGGCTGGTGGATACGCAGTATTTT. Using reference TRBV9 and TRBJ2-3 for the parts outside the CDR3, the full variable domain is DSGVTQTPKHLITATGQRVTLRCSPRSGDLSVYWYQQSLDQGLQFLIQYYNGEERAKGNILERFSAQQFPDLHSELNLSSLELGDSALYFCASSVDEAGGLVDTQYFGPGTRLTVL.